The 27 T cell receptor beta chains presented below share a single source sample, sequenced in a study of CD8 T cells in ankylosing spondylitis. Findings of the study overall: Seemingly characteristic of ankylosing spondylitis blood was a TCR beta motif consisting of about 8 highly homologous variants.

MiXCR was run by TCRdb on the 5' RACE reads, yielding one entry per CDR3 protein. This sample yields roughly 470,000 distinct CDR3 sequences, of which roughly 26% are seen a single time; 0.89% belongs to the top ten. No cognate antigen is known for these TCRs. Material for sequencing was blood, either unsorted or a sorted T cell fraction (not recorded which). The receptors derive from a male donor with ankylosing spondylitis.

V and J are TRBV19 and TRBJ1-5, with D perhaps TRBD1 (5 bases). There are 15 residues in the CDR3. The ends were cut back, 8 bases at V and 6 bases at J, with 20 bases in the middle. The V gene's germline CDR1 is LNHDA and CDR2 SQIVND (reference sequence). The CDR3 bases are TGTGCCAGTGACGCTGGGGGGGGTGGAAGTCAGCCCCAGCATTTT. The encoded protein is CASDAGGGGSQPQHF.

This clonotype was seen at least ten times. This sequence joins TRBV6-6 and TRBJ2-7; D uncertain. V was cut by 6 bases and J by 3 bases, with 9 bases left in between. Germline CDR1 reads MNHNY; CDR2 reads SVGAGI (reference sequence). This CDR3 contains 12 residues. Here the CDR3 DNA reads TGTGCCAGCAGCCACTCTGACTACGAGCAGTACGTC. It yields the protein CASSHSDYEQYV.

This clonotype was seen a handful of times. The genes are TRBV7-9 and TRBJ1-1; the match to TRBD1 covers 7 bases. V dropped 6 bases and J dropped 5; count of bases not matched to a gene: 6. This CDR3 has 13 residues. Per germline, CDR1 SEHNR and CDR2 FQNEAQ (reference sequence). The CDR3: CASRQGTMTEAFF. The CDR3 DNA follows: TGTGCCAGCAGACAGGGGACGATGACTGAAGCTTTCTTT.

This chain joins TRBV29-1 and TRBJ2-7, with 11 nucleotides matching TRBD1. CDR1 is SQVTM, CDR2 ANQGSEA, per germline. The CDR3 has 14 residues. V lost 6 bases and J lost 2; bases outside the gene matches: 6. CDR3 residues: CSVAGTGGPYEQYF. The DNA of the CDR3 is TGCAGCGTGGCCGGGACAGGGGGTCCCTACGAGCAGTACTTC.

The rearrangement links TRBV20-1 to TRBJ2-1, with 7 bases that match TRBD1. CDR1 and CDR2 from the germline V gene are DFQATT and SNEGSKA (reference sequence). The J segment lost 0 bases and the V segment lost 1 base, leaving 3 bases of the junction unmatched. This CDR3 comprises 15 residues. The CDR3 region is CSARGPGGSYNEQFF. The CDR3 DNA is TGCAGTGCTAGAGGTCCAGGGGGCTCCTACAATGAGCAGTTCTTC.

This clonotype was counted only a few times. This chain joins TRBV20-1 and TRBJ1-1; 10 bases are a match to TRBD1. Germline CDR1 DFQATT, CDR2 SNEGSKA (reference sequence). The CDR3 length is 15 residues. Trimming cost V 5 bases and J 3 bases; bases outside gene matches: 9. The CDR3 reads CSALMGTGAHTEAFF. The DNA for the CDR3 is TGCAGTGCTCTCATGGGGACAGGGGCCCACACTGAAGCTTTCTTT.

The sample holds a few counts of this clonotype. V usage is TRBV6-1 and J usage is TRBJ2-2; 8 bases fit TRBD1. With 10 bases clipped from V and 1 base from J, the junction kept 2 bases outside the gene matches. Germline V gene sequence: CDR1 MNHNS, CDR2 SASEGT. The length of the CDR3 is 13 residues. DNA of the CDR3: TGTGCCACCGACAGGGGGAACACCGGGGAGCTGTTTTTT. It specifies CATDRGNTGELFF.

This clonotype was seen only a few times. The chain uses TRBV24-1 and TRBJ1-5; perhaps TRBD1 as D (6 bases). The CDR3 runs to 16 residues. Looked up from germline, CDR1 is KGHDR and CDR2 is SFDVKD. Between the trimmed V and J ends, which lost 1 base and 6 bases, there was a span of 15 bases. The CDR3 DNA is TGTGCCACCAGTGATTTCCGTGTCCGGGACATTCAGCCCCAGCATTTT. This codes for CATSDFRVRDIQPQHF.

This clonotype was recorded a few times. The chain is built from TRBV20-1 and TRBJ2-2; the D gene is possibly TRBD1 (6 bases). The V gene lost 2 bases and the J gene lost 5 bases, with 15 bases spanning the gap. Per the germline V gene, CDR1 is DFQATT and CDR2 is SNEGSKA (reference sequence). CDR3 size: 15 residues. The CDR3 spells CSARRLRGWTGELFF. In DNA, the CDR3 is TGCAGTGCTAGAAGGCTGAGGGGGTGGACCGGGGAGCTGTTTTTT.

The V call is TRBV11-2, the J call TRBJ2-1, with 11 bases identical to TRBD2. Germline V gives CDR1 SGHAT, CDR2 FQNNGV. The CDR3 consists of 18 residues. The ends lost 0 bases at V and 7 bases at J; junction bases unmatched: 11. In DNA form, the CDR3 reads TGTGCCAGCAGCTTAGAGGTATGGGGGACTAGCGGACCTAATGAGCAGTTCTTC. This gives the protein CASSLEVWGTSGPNEQFF.

This clonotype was found a few times. V and J are TRBV19 and TRBJ2-7; 8 bases align to TRBD2. The CDR3 is 15 amino acids. V was pared by 1 base and J by 5 bases, with 7 bases of the junction left unmatched. Germline values: CDR1 LNHDA, CDR2 SQIVND (reference sequence). The CDR3 sequence: CASSIVKRERHEQYF. The CDR3 DNA is TGTGCCAGTAGTATAGTTAAGCGGGAGCGCCACGAGCAGTACTTC.

This clonotype was counted between two and nine times. The chain combines TRBV5-1 with TRBJ2-2; D assignment may be TRBD1 or TRBD2 (5 bases each). The length of the CDR3 is 16 residues. Germline CDR1 is SGHRS and CDR2 is YFSETQ. V was trimmed by 4 bases and J by 3 bases, leaving 16 bases between them. The CDR3 DNA follows: TGCGCCAGCAGCCTCACCGGGACGGTGTACACCGGGGAGCTGTTTTTT. Its translation is CASSLTGTVYTGELFF.

This clonotype was counted only a few times. The V gene is TRBV11-3, the J gene TRBJ1-2; D remains ambiguous. V lost 5 bases to trimming and J lost 3 bases, with 16 bases between them. CDR3 length: 15 residues. The germline gives CDR1 SGHNT, CDR2 YENEEA. The CDR3, as DNA: TGTGCCAGCAGCCCACAACTGGGGTTAGACTATGGCTACACCTTC. Its protein product is CASSPQLGLDYGYTF.

This clonotype has just a few counts. The V call is TRBV18, the J call TRBJ2-7; D perhaps matches TRBD2 (5 bases). Germline V CDR1 and CDR2: KGHSH, LQKENI. The CDR3 consists of 14 residues. V was shortened by 1 base and J by 7 bases, with 14 bases between the two germline ends. CDR3 amino acids: CASSPRLGGGEQYV. CDR3 bases: TGTGCCAGCTCACCACGCTTAGGAGGCGGAGAGCAGTACGTC.

The chain carries TRBV5-1 and TRBJ2-1; D gene ambiguous. The CDR3 sequence is 14 residues long. Germline V gene data show CDR1 as SGHRS and CDR2 as YFSETQ. V lost 0 bases and J lost 13, with 17 bases in between. The CDR3: CASSLVPTTALQFF. CDR3 bases: TGCGCCAGCAGCTTGGTCCCCACAACGGCCCTCCAGTTCTTC.

The chain couples TRBV20-1 to TRBJ2-5; TRBD2 might be the D (6 bases). V lost 5 bases and J 3 bases, leaving 13 bases between the germline ends. The CDR3 totals 13 residues. The germline gives CDR1 DFQATT, CDR2 SNEGSKA (reference sequence). Here the CDR3 DNA reads TGCAGTGCTCCTTATCCGGGAGAAGAGACCCAGTACTTC. This codes for CSAPYPGEETQYF.

The V gene is TRBV6-2 or TRBV6-3, the J gene TRBJ2-3; 10 bases align to TRBD2. Trimming at V came to 5 bases and at J to 4 bases, leaving 21 bases not matched to a gene. From germline, CDR1 is MNHEY and CDR2 SVGEGT. The CDR3 sequence is 20 residues long. CDR3 sequence: CASSHIAGGSLRSFPDTQYF. CDR3 sequence (DNA): TGTGCCAGCAGTCATATAGCGGGAGGCTCCCTTCGGTCGTTCCCAGATACGCAGTATTTT.

V and J are TRBV27 and TRBJ2-7; a weak D match, TRBD2 (6 bases). CDR1 is MNHEY, CDR2 SMNVEV, per germline (reference sequence). The CDR3 runs to 16 residues. The germline V and J ends were trimmed by 8 bases and 4 bases, with 24 bases remaining between them. CDR3 nucleotides: TGTGCCAGCCCCTCAGCGGAGGGTCGAATGCAATACGAGCAGTACGTC. Translated, it gives CASPSAEGRMQYEQYV.

The rearrangement uses TRBV6-2 or TRBV6-3 and TRBJ2-3; D gene ambiguous. The CDR3 contains 15 residues. CDR1 MNHEY and CDR2 SVGEGT come from the germline V gene. Between the trimmed V and J ends, which lost 0 bases and 4 bases, there was a span of 11 bases. CDR3: CASSYSIGTPDTQYF. In nucleotides, the CDR3 is TGTGCCAGCAGTTACTCGATCGGTACGCCAGATACGCAGTATTTT.

This clonotype has a count of ten or more. J is TRBJ2-1 and V is TRBV29-1; TRBD1 agrees at 8 bases. This CDR3 region has 14 residues. Trimming removed 7 bases from V and 6 bases from J; junction bases left unmatched: 11. Looked up from germline, CDR1 is SQVTM and CDR2 is ANQGSEA. This CDR3 is CSAVPRGLGNEQFF. The CDR3 coding sequence is TGCAGCGCCGTTCCCAGGGGGCTAGGCAATGAGCAGTTCTTC.

This clonotype has a handful of counts. The J gene is TRBJ2-4, the V gene TRBV29-1; D is undetermined. Trimming removed 7 bases at V and 6 bases at J, with 10 bases between. The CDR3 totals 11 residues. Germline CDR1 and CDR2: SQVTM and ANQGSEA. The CDR3 sequence is CSGDVRNIQYF. CDR3 nucleotide sequence: TGCAGCGGTGACGTTCGAAACATTCAGTACTTC.

This rearrangement joins TRBV11-3 to TRBJ1-1; possibly TRBD1 for D (6 bases). Per the germline V gene, CDR1 is SGHNT and CDR2 is YENEEA. V gave up 4 bases and J gave up 9 bases, with 15 bases separating them. The CDR3 contains 13 residues. This CDR3 reads CASSSPPGVKAFF. The CDR3 region has the DNA TGTGCCAGCAGCTCACCCCCAGGGGTTAAAGCTTTCTTT.

This clonotype was seen more than once but under ten times. The chain couples TRBV29-1 to TRBJ2-4, with 10 bases aligning to TRBD1. Germline CDR1 reads SQVTM; CDR2 reads ANQGSEA. The CDR3 length is 11 residues. With V trimmed by 7 bases and J by 6 bases, 0 bases remained unmatched. CDR3 sequence: CSGDRGNIQYF. The CDR3 DNA is TGCAGCGGGGACAGGGGAAACATTCAGTACTTC.

In its sample, this clonotype was seen a few times. The J gene is TRBJ2-2, the V gene TRBV3-1; 8 bases line up with TRBD2. The CDR3 has 15 amino acids. Per germline, CDR1 LGHDT and CDR2 YNNKEL (reference sequence). J lost 5 bases, V lost 4 bases, and 6 bases had no gene match. The CDR3 DNA follows: TGTGCCAGCAGCCTCCGGGGGGGCAAGACCGGGGAGCTGTTTTTT. Its translation: CASSLRGGKTGELFF.

As regards this clonotype: Germline and junction disagree at one end, which may indicate a read error. The V gene is TRBV7-2, the J gene TRBJ2-2; TRBD2 might be the D (5 bases). The CDR3 extends over 15 amino acids. Germline CDR1 SGHTA, CDR2 FQGNSA. CDR3 residues: CASSFSGTNSGELFF. The CDR3 region has the DNA TGTGCCAGCAGCTTCAGCGGAACGAACTCCGGGGAGCTGTTTTTT. Together with reference TRBV7-2 and TRBJ2-2, the CDR3 gives the full variable domain: GAGVSQSPSNKVTEKGKDVELRCDPISGHTALYWYRQSLGQGLEFLIYFQGNSAPDKSGLPSDRFSAERTGGSVSTLTIQRTQQEDSAVYLCASSFSGTNSGELFFGEGSRLTVL.

This clonotype was recorded many times. This sequence joins TRBV20-1 and TRBJ1-5, with D possibly TRBD1 on 5 matching bases. Trimming left V 5 bases short and J 10 bases short, with 15 bases between. The germline gives CDR1 DFQATT, CDR2 SNEGSKA (reference sequence). There are 12 residues in the CDR3. The CDR3 protein is CSAGGDIRPQHF. CDR3 nucleotide sequence: TGCAGTGCTGGGGGAGATATCAGACCCCAGCATTTT.

The chain is built from TRBV11-2 and TRBJ2-1; TRBD1 aligns across 9 bases. J lost 5 bases, V lost 4 bases, and 6 bases had no gene match. Germline values: CDR1 SGHAT, CDR2 FQNNGV. The CDR3 consists of 15 residues. CDR3 sequence: CASSSGQGLDNEQFF. In nucleotides, the CDR3 is TGTGCCAGCAGCTCGGGACAGGGTTTAGACAATGAGCAGTTCTTC.